Presented here are 27 T cell receptor beta chains from one specimen sequenced in a study of technical replicates of blood from a few donors. Profiled with immunoSEQ multiplex PCR; TCRdb holds only in-frame clones, not every one. The data show 91,000 or so clones, roughly 94% seen once. Sequencing was carried out using T cells isolated from PBMCs. These TCRs come from a human donor in good health.

This sequence joins TRBV19 and TRBJ2-2; 7 bases line up with TRBD2. The trim removed 3 bases at V and 6 bases at J, leaving 4 bases unmatched. CDR3 length: 14 residues. Germline V gene lookup returns CDR1 LNHDA and CDR2 SQIVND (reference sequence). CDR3 DNA sequence: TGTGCCAGTAGTATTTTGGCGGGAGCCGGGGAGCTGTTTTTT. It yields the protein CASSILAGAGELFF.

The chain employs TRBV5-4 and TRBJ2-1; 7 bases agree with TRBD1. The germline V gene encodes CDR1 SGHNT and CDR2 YYREEE (reference sequence). The trim removed 0 bases at V and 4 bases at J, leaving 4 bases unmatched. The length of the CDR3 is 15 residues. The CDR3 nucleotides are TGTGCCAGCAGCTTGGTGGGACAGATGTACAATGAGCAGTTCTTC. Residues: CASSLVGQMYNEQFF.

V gene TRBV19 combines with J gene TRBJ1-4; D unclear. CDR1 and CDR2 from the germline V gene are LNHDA and SQIVND (reference sequence). With 5 bases removed from V and 5 bases from J, the gap between germline ends came to 15 bases. This CDR3 has 15 residues. In nucleotides, the CDR3 is TGTGCCAGTAGTTTACCCTCCGGACTAAATGAAAAACTGTTTTTT. Amino acid sequence: CASSLPSGLNEKLFF.

The chain recombines TRBV7-3 with TRBJ1-1; 7 bases are shared with TRBD1. The V gene's germline CDR1 is SGHTA and CDR2 FQGTGA. The CDR3 totals 14 residues. After removal of 5 bases from V and 7 bases from J, the junction contained 10 bases not matched to a gene. CDR3 amino acids: CASSLTTGTYEAFF. The CDR3 bases are TGTGCCAGCAGCCTGACGACAGGGACGTATGAAGCTTTCTTT.

The rearrangement links TRBV9 to TRBJ2-7; possibly TRBD1 for D (5 bases). The CDR3 has 15 amino acids. The ends were cut back, 0 bases at V and 3 bases at J, with 13 bases in the middle. Germline assignment: CDR1 SGDLS and CDR2 YYNGEE. CDR3 DNA: TGTGCCAGCAGCGTAGGGCAGGGTCCCCTCTACGAGCAGTACTTC. It codes for CASSVGQGPLYEQYF.

The J gene is TRBJ2-1, the V gene TRBV19, with D tentatively TRBD2 (7 bases). Germline values: CDR1 LNHDA, CDR2 SQIVND (reference sequence). V was cut by 3 bases and J by 3 bases, with 12 bases left in between. CDR3 size: 15 residues. This CDR3 is CASSIGGGSYNEQFF. The CDR3 DNA reads TGTGCCAGTAGTATTGGGGGCGGGAGCTACAATGAGCAGTTCTTC.

The J gene is TRBJ2-7, the V gene TRBV2; TRBD2 is a possible D gene (6 bases). CDR3 size: 14 residues. CDR1 is SNHLY, CDR2 FYNNEI, per germline. Trimming pared 6 bases from V and 2 bases from J, leaving 14 bases between. The CDR3 bases are TGTGCCAGCAGCCTGGTGCGCGGGACCTACGAGCAGTACTTC. It yields the protein CASSLVRGTYEQYF.

The chain combines TRBV5-1 with TRBJ2-7; D unclear. Germline CDR1 reads SGHRS; CDR2 reads YFSETQ. The CDR3 consists of 15 residues. Trimming removed 2 bases from V and 3 bases from J, with 15 bases in between. CDR3 nucleotides: TGCGCCAGCAGCTTAACACCTGCCAGTGTCTACGAGCAGTACTTC. Encoded protein: CASSLTPASVYEQYF. Supplemented by reference TRBV5-1 and TRBJ2-7, the full variable domain reads KAGVTQTPRYLIKTRGQQVTLSCSPISGHRSVSWYQQTPGQGLQFLFEYFSETQRNKGNFPGRFSGRQFSNSRSEMNVSTLELGDSALYLCASSLTPASVYEQYFGPGTRLTVT.

The chain carries TRBV7-3 and TRBJ2-2, with D tentatively TRBD2 (6 bases). V dropped 3 bases and J dropped 1 base, with 15 bases sitting between them. The CDR3 runs 17 residues. CDR1 is SGHTA, CDR2 FQGTGA, per germline. CDR3 region: CASSFVREHRNTGELFF. The CDR3 DNA reads as TGTGCCAGCAGCTTCGTCCGGGAGCACCGGAACACCGGGGAGCTGTTTTTT.

The rearrangement joins TRBV4-2 to TRBJ2-6; D not certain. The germline V gene encodes CDR1 LGHNA and CDR2 YNFKEQ. V gave up 0 bases and J gave up 0 bases, with 6 bases separating them. The CDR3 spans 16 residues. CDR3 DNA sequence: TGTGCCAGCAGCCAAGAGGCAAGCTCTGGGGCCAACGTCCTGACTTTC. Translation: CASSQEASSGANVLTF.

In this sample, this clone turned up once. V and J are TRBV4-2 and TRBJ2-7, with 8 bases matching TRBD2. The CDR3 consists of 15 residues. Germline trimming cut 1 base from V and 6 bases from J; bases unmatched to any gene: 8. Germline CDR1 is LGHNA and CDR2 is YNFKEQ. The DNA for the CDR3 is TGTGCCAGCAGCCAAGGGAGTGGAGCGGGAGTCGAGCAGTACTTC. The encoded protein is CASSQGSGAGVEQYF.

This clone was observed a single time. The rearrangement joins TRBV19 to TRBJ2-7, with 7 bases that match TRBD2. This CDR3 contains 12 residues. The germline V gene encodes CDR1 LNHDA and CDR2 SQIVND (reference sequence). V lost 6 bases, J lost 6 bases, and 5 bases stayed unmatched. This chain's CDR3 is CASSNIAGEQYF. As DNA, the CDR3 is TGTGCCAGTAGCAACATAGCGGGCGAGCAGTACTTC.

DNA of the CDR3: TGTGCCAGCAGCGTGGGGCAGAGCTCTGGGGCCAACGTCCTGACTTTC. It codes for CASSVGQSSGANVLTF. This chain joins TRBV9 and TRBJ2-6, with D perhaps matching TRBD1 (5 bases). This CDR3 comprises 16 residues. Germline lookup yields CDR1 SGDLS and CDR2 YYNGEE. Trimming shortened V by 2 bases and J by 0 bases, and 9 bases separated the two germline ends.

The rearrangement links TRBV29-1 to TRBJ2-1; 12 positions match TRBD2. CDR1 is SQVTM, CDR2 ANQGSEA, per germline. The CDR3 runs to 15 residues. V lost 4 bases, J lost 6 bases, and 7 bases stayed unmatched. The CDR3 bases are TGCAGCGTTGGAGGGGGACTAGCGGGTTTCAATGAGCAGTTCTTC. Translated, it gives CSVGGGLAGFNEQFF.

The gene calls are TRBV27 and TRBJ2-1, with D possibly matching TRBD2 (5 bases). The CDR3 runs to 15 residues. The V gene lost 8 bases and the J gene lost 3 bases, with 17 bases spanning the gap. The germline CDR1 and CDR2 sequences are MNHEY and SMNVEV (reference sequence). CDR3 coding DNA: TGTGCCAGCCATGCTCATGGCGGGTTCTACAATGAGCAGTTCTTC. This codes for CASHAHGGFYNEQFF.

The genes are TRBV4-1 and TRBJ2-2; 12 bases agree with TRBD1. Unmatched junction bases numbered 4, after V lost 2 bases and J lost 6 bases. The CDR3 length is 16 residues. CDR1 and CDR2 from the germline V gene are MGHRA and YSYEKL. CDR3: CASSQSGTGGPGELFF. The CDR3 nucleotides are TGCGCCAGCAGCCAATCAGGGACAGGGGGCCCCGGGGAGCTGTTTTTT.

J is TRBJ1-5 and V is TRBV2, with D possibly TRBD1 on 6 matching bases. The CDR3 is 13 residues long. Germline-derived CDR1 and CDR2 are SNHLY and FYNNEI. With 7 bases removed from V and 7 bases from J, the gap between germline ends came to 14 bases. The CDR3 coding sequence is TGTGCCAGCATTATTGACAGGACCCAGCCCCAGCATTTT. It translates to CASIIDRTQPQHF.

The chain links TRBV21-1 to TRBJ2-3; the table's D gene call, TRBD1, was not cross checked with the DNA. TRBV21-1 is deemed a pseudogene. This CDR3 is built from 17 residues. CDR3 amino acids: CASSRDRTAFYTDTQYF. CDR3 sequence (DNA): TGTGCCAGCAGTAGGGACAGGACCGCTTTTTACACAGATACGCAGTATTTT.

This clone was seen a single time. The V and J genes are TRBV5-5 and TRBJ2-4; maybe TRBD2 (6 bases). The CDR3 sequence is 17 residues long. The germline V gene encodes CDR1 SGHKS and CDR2 YYEKEE (reference sequence). The V gene lost 4 bases and the J gene lost 2 bases, with 19 bases spanning the gap. CDR3 DNA: TGTGCCAGCAGCGGGGGGACCGGGTCGGTTTCCAAAAACATTCAGTACTTC. Encoded protein: CASSGGTGSVSKNIQYF.

V and J are TRBV11-2 and TRBJ2-3; TRBD2 might be the D (7 bases). In germline, CDR1 is SGHAT, CDR2 FQNNGV. The CDR3 is 15 residues long. Trimming removed 2 bases from V and 1 base from J, with 10 bases in between. This CDR3 reads CASSLRGAGTDTQYF. The CDR3 DNA sequence: TGTGCCAGCAGCTTACGGGGGGCCGGCACAGATACGCAGTATTTT.

The chain has TRBV27 and TRBJ2-7; 12 nucleotides agree with TRBD2. Looked up from germline, CDR1 is MNHEY and CDR2 is SMNVEV (reference sequence). J was trimmed by 1 base and V by 2 bases; bases with no gene match: 0. The CDR3 has 15 amino acids. CDR3 coding DNA: TGTGCCAGCAGTTTAACTAGCGGGGGGTCCTACGAGCAGTACTTC. Translation: CASSLTSGGSYEQYF.

The V call is TRBV4-3, the J call TRBJ2-1; 10 positions match TRBD1. The CDR3 has 16 residues. Trimming cost V 0 bases and J 6 bases; bases outside gene matches: 5. Germline CDR1 is LGHNA and CDR2 is YSLEER. The CDR3 is CASSQDSGTGVNEQFF. The DNA for the CDR3 is TGCGCCAGCAGCCAAGATTCCGGGACAGGGGTCAATGAGCAGTTCTTC.

The genes are TRBV14 and TRBJ2-3; D unclear. This CDR3 is 15 amino acids long. V was pared by 0 bases and J by 2 bases, with 9 bases between. Germline CDR1 reads SGHDN; CDR2 reads FVKESK. The CDR3 loop reads CASSQDIEYTDTQYF. The DNA for the CDR3 is TGTGCCAGCAGCCAAGATATAGAATACACAGATACGCAGTATTTT.

This chain uses TRBV28 with TRBJ2-7; 10 nucleotides align to TRBD1. The CDR3 totals 15 residues. Trimming at V came to 1 base and at J to 7 bases, leaving 7 bases not matched to a gene. Germline-derived CDR1 and CDR2 are MDHEN and SYDVKM. CDR3 amino acids: CASSLYPGQGGEQYF. DNA for the CDR3: TGTGCCAGCAGTTTATACCCAGGACAGGGGGGTGAGCAGTACTTC.

The chain carries TRBV21-1 and TRBJ2-1; TRBD2 is the table's D call and was not checked against the DNA. TRBV21-1 represents a pseudogene. The length of the CDR3 is 13 residues. CDR3 region: CASNSLAGAEQFF. The CDR3 DNA is TGTGCCAGCAACTCTCTAGCGGGAGCGGAGCAGTTCTTC.

The rearrangement joins TRBV7-9 to TRBJ2-7; no clear D. V was trimmed by 1 base and J by 7 bases, leaving 8 bases between them. The CDR3 has 12 residues. The germline V gene has CDR1 SEHNR and CDR2 FQNEAQ (reference sequence). CDR3 region: CASSLELREQYF. The CDR3 DNA reads TGTGCCAGCAGCTTAGAGCTTCGGGAGCAGTACTTC.

The rearrangement links TRBV9 to TRBJ2-7; maybe TRBD2 (6 bases). The germline V gene has CDR1 SGDLS and CDR2 YYNGEE. V gave up 4 bases and J gave up 1 base, with 18 bases separating them. The length of the CDR3 is 16 residues. CDR3 protein: CASSPYSGYESYEQYF. The CDR3 DNA reads as TGTGCCAGCAGCCCATATAGCGGCTATGAGTCCTACGAGCAGTACTTC.